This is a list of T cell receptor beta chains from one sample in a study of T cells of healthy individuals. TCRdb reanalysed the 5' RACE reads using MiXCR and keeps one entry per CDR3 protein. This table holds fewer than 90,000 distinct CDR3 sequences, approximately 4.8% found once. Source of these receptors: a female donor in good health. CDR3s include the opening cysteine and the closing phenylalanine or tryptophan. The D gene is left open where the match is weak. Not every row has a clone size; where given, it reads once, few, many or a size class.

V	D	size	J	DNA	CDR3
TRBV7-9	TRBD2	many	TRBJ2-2	TGTGCCAGCAGGTCGGCGGGCGGGAGCACCGGGGAGCTGTTTTTT	CASRSAGGSTGELFF
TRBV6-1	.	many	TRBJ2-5	TGTGCCAGCAGTGAATTAGACACGGTTGGGGTCCAAGAGACCCAGTACTTC	CASSELDTVGVQETQYF
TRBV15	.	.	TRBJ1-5	TGTGCCACCAGCAGAGAGCGCTGGGGGAAGCCCCAGCATTTT	CATSRERWGKPQHF
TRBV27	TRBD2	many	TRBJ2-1	TGTGCCAGCAGTTTATGGGTTAGCGGGAGTACCTACAATGAGCAGTTCTTC	CASSLWVSGSTYNEQFF
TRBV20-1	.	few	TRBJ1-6	TGCAGTGTCCCGGGTTCCCCCTCGAATTCACCCCTCCACTTT	CSVPGSPSNSPLHF
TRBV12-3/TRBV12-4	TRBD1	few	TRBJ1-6	TGTGCCAGCAGCCCAGGGGGGGAGGGTAGTAATTCACCCCTCCACTTT	CASSPGGEGSNSPLHF
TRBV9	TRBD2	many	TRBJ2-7	TGTGCCAGCAGCGTCGGCGGACTAGCCGGCGAGCAGTACTTC	CASSVGGLAGEQYF
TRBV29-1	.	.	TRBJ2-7	TGCAGCGTTGGGGGCCAGTACTACGAGCAGTACTTC	CSVGGQYYEQYF
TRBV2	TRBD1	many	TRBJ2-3	TGTGCCATCCTCCCGGACAGGGGGCCAGATACGCAGTATTTT	CAILPDRGPDTQYF
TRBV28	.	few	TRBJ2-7	TGTGCCAGCAGTTTTCTCTACGAGCAGTACTTC	CASSFLYEQYF
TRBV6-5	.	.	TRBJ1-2	TGTGCCAGCAGTTACTTTGCGGGGGCGGGGGGCTACACCTTC	CASSYFAGAGGYTF
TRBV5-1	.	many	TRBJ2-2	TGCGCCAGCGCACAGGGCTCTAACACCGGGGAGCTGTTTTTT	CASAQGSNTGELFF
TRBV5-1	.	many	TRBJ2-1	TGCGCCAGCAGCTTGGCTTCGAGCGGCCAATACAATGAGCAGTTCTTC	CASSLASSGQYNEQFF
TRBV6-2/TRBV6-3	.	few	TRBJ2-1	TGTGCCAGCAGTCCAACAGGGAAGGAGCAGTTCTTC	CASSPTGKEQFF
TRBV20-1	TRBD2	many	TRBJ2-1	TGCAGTGCTAGAGTAAGCGGGGGTGAGCAGTTCTTC	CSARVSGGEQFF
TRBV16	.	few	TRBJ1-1	TGTGCCAGCAGCCAAACCCTAGAGTACAGGGTCACTGAAGCTTTCTTT	CASSQTLEYRVTEAFF
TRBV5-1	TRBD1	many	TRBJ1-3	TGCGCCAGCAGCTTGGGGACAGGGTCCTCTGGAAACACCATATATTTT	CASSLGTGSSGNTIYF